This T cell receptor beta chain originates from a study of identical twins. General study findings and limits: Partly confounded zero-insertion analyses could result from invariant MAIT and iNKT cells. Out-of-frame alpha sequences shared by twins showed excess low generation probability.

Trimming removed 0 bases from V and 4 bases from J; junction bases left unmatched: 8. The CDR3 consists of 16 residues. This clonotype was counted many times. Its matching antigen is unknown. One entry per CDR3 protein, called by TCRdb with MiXCR from the 5' RACE reads. Seen here are hundreds of thousands of distinct CDR3 sequences, about 7.1% observed once, and the top ten hold about 1.5%. These same data were also listed under a study on yellow fever vaccine responses in identical twins.

Input material: PBMCs. The clonotype was recovered from a woman aged 18-30 years in good health. V gene TRBV12-3 or TRBV12-4 combines with J gene TRBJ1-2; 7 bases map to TRBD1. CDR3 sequence (DNA): TGTGCCAGCAGTTTAGCGCGGTCAGGGGGACCCTATGGCTACACCTTC. Its protein product is CASSLARSGGPYGYTF.